This TCR beta chain is drawn from a study of T cell responses to AZD1222 COVID-19 vaccine. TCRdb keeps only in-frame clones here, not all; method: immunoSEQ multiplex PCR. The repertoire includes 150,000 to 180,000 clones, 90% of them detected once, and approximately 20% sits in the top ten. The CDR3 consists of 15 residues. Per the germline V gene, CDR1 is GTSNPN and CDR2 is SVGIG (reference sequence). The trim removed 2 bases at V and 3 bases at J, leaving 9 bases unmatched. Sequences were derived from peripheral blood, sampled on day 0 of AZD1222 vaccination. The chain uses TRBV30 and TRBJ1-2; 7 bases match TRBD1. The source of this sequence is an adult in good health. CDR3 nucleotide sequence: TGTGCCTGGAGTTACCCGGACAGGCGACACTATGGCTACACCTTC. Amino acid sequence: CAWSYPDRRHYGYTF.